This TCR beta chain was sequenced during a study of T cell clones after liver transplantation. Study summary: Three of eight recipients were HCV-positive; others had non-autoimmune, non-viral indications. Subjects received no induction therapy and standard immunosuppression until randomization at 12-24 months post-transplant. Whole-study results and caveats: Graft donor-reactive T cells may have migrated into the graft rather than being deleted.

This clone is medium-sized. As yet, its antigen is unknown. Some clones are missing from TCRdb's copy, which holds only in-frame ones; the method was immunoSEQ multiplex PCR. The sample includes 55,000 or so clones, 60% to 80% of them seen just once. This CDR3 has 16 amino acids. Losses at the gene ends were 5 bases for V and 4 bases for J; bases not matched to a gene: 11. Germline V CDR1 and CDR2: MNHEY, SMNVEV (reference sequence). The chain has TRBV27 and TRBJ1-1; 9 bases line up with TRBD1. Sequencing used CD4+ T cells from blood, obtained before liver transplant. The receptor was isolated from a human donor who received a liver transplant. This chain's CDR3 is CASSTGQGRIGTEAFF. In DNA, the CDR3 is TGTGCCAGCAGTACGGGACAGGGAAGGATCGGCACTGAAGCTTTCTTT.